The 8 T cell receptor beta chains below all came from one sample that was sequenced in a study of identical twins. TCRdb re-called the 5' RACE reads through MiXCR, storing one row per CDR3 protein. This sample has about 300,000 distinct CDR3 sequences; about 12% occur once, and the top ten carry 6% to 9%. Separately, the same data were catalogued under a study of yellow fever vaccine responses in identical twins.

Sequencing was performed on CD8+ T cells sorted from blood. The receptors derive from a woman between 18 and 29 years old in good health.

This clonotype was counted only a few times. The CDR3: CASSRPVWATDTQYF. The CDR3 DNA sequence: TGTGCCAGTAGTAGGCCGGTGTGGGCCACAGATACGCAGTATTTT. This chain uses TRBV19 with TRBJ2-3, with no clear D. Germline CDR1 and CDR2: LNHDA and SQIVND (reference sequence). V was trimmed by 4 bases and J by 2 bases, leaving 13 bases between them. This CDR3 comprises 15 residues.

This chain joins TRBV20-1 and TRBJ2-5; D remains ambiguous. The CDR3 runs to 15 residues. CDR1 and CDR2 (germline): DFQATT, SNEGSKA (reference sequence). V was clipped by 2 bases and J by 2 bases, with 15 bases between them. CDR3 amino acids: CSARPLSAQQETQYF. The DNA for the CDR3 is TGCAGTGCTAGACCTCTCTCCGCGCAACAAGAGACCCAGTACTTC.

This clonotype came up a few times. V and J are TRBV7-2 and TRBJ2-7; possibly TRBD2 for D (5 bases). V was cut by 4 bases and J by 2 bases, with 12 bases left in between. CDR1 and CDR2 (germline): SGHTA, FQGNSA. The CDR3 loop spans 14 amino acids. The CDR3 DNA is TGTGCCAGCAGCTACGGACTGGGTCCCTACGAGCAGTACTTC. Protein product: CASSYGLGPYEQYF.

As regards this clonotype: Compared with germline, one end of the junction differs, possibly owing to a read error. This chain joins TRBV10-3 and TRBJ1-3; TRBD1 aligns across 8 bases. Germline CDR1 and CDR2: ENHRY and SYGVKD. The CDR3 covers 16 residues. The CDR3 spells CASLFPGGDTGDTIYF. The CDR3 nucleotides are TGTGCCTCACTGTTTCCAGGGGGCGATACTGGAGACACCATATATTTT.

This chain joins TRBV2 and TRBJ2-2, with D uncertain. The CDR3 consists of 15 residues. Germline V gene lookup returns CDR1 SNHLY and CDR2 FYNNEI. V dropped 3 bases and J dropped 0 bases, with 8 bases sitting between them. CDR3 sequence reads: CASSDRPSNTGELFF. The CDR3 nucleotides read TGTGCCAGCAGTGATCGACCCTCGAACACCGGGGAGCTGTTTTTT.

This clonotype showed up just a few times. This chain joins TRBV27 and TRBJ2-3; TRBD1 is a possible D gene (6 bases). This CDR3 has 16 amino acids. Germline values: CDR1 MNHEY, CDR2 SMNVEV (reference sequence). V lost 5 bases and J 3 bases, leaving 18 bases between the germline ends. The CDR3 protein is CASSTGQLIRTDTQYF. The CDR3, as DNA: TGTGCCAGCAGTACCGGACAGCTGATTAGGACAGATACGCAGTATTTT.

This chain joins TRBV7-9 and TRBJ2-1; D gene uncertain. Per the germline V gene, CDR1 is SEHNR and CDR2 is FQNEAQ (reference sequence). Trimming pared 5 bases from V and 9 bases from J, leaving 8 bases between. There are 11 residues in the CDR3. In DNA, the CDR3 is TGTGCCAGCAGCCCTCCTCCTGAGCAGTTCTTC. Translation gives CASSPPPEQFF.

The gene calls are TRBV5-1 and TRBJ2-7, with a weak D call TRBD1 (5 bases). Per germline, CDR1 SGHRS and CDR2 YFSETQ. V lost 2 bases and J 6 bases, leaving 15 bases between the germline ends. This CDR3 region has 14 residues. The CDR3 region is CASSFGQGTGEQYF. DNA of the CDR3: TGCGCCAGCAGCTTCGGCCAGGGAACTGGCGAGCAGTACTTC.